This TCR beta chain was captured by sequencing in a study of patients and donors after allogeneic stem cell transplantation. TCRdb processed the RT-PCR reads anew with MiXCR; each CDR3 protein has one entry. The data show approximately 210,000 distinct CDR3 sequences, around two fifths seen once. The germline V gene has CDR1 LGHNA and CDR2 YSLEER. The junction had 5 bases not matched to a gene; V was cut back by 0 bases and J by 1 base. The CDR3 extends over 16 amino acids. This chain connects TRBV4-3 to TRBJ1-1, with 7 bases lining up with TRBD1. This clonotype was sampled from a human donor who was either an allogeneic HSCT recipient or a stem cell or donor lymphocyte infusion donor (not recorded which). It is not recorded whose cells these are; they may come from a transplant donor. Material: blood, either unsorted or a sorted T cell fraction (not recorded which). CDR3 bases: TGCGCCAGCAGCCAAGATGTCAGGACAGGGAACACTGAAGCTTTCTTT. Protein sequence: CASSQDVRTGNTEAFF.